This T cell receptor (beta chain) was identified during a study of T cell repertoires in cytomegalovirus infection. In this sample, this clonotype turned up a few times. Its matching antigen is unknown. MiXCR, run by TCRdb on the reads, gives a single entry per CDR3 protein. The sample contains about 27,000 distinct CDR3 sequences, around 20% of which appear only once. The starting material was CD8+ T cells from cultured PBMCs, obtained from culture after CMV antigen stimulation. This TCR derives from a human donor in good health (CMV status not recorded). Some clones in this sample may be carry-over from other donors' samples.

The CDR3 reads CASSFFGTENNQPQHF. CDR3 in DNA: TGTGCCAGCAGTTTCTTCGGGACAGAAAATAATCAGCCCCAGCATTTT. This chain connects TRBV28 to TRBJ1-5, with TRBD1 matching over 7 bases. Per germline, CDR1 MDHEN and CDR2 SYDVKM. The CDR3 consists of 16 residues. With 3 bases clipped from V and 4 bases from J, the junction kept 9 bases outside the gene matches.